Following are 28 T cell receptor beta chains from one sample sequenced in a study of control samples from healthy donors and cancer patients. The protocol was immunoSEQ multiplex PCR, while the TCRdb copy is restricted to in-frame clones and leaves out a portion. There are 230,000 or so clones in the sample; around 94% occur only once, and about 1.6% lies in the top ten. Material: blood. The receptors come from a man between 50 and 59 years old in good health.

This clone showed up just once. V gene TRBV29-1 combines with J gene TRBJ2-5; the match to TRBD1 covers 9 bases. The CDR3 consists of 13 residues. The V gene's germline CDR1 is SQVTM and CDR2 ANQGSEA. J was trimmed by 2 bases and V by 7 bases; bases with no gene match: 5. CDR3 in DNA: TGCAGCGGAGGGGGACAGGGACAAGAGACCCAGTACTTC. It yields the protein CSGGGQGQETQYF.

The chain employs TRBV12-3 or TRBV12-4 and TRBJ1-1, with D unresolved. The CDR3 extends over 12 amino acids. V was clipped by 5 bases and J by 10 bases, with 14 bases between them. The CDR3: CASSRYIAGAFF. Here the CDR3 DNA reads TGTGCCAGCAGTCGATACATAGCGGGAGCTTTCTTT.

CDR3 DNA sequence: TGTGCCAGCAGCTTCGGGAGGGCTGGCTACACCTTC. Its translation is CASSFGRAGYTF. The chain is built from TRBV5-6 and TRBJ1-2; no firm D call. The V end was cut by 2 bases, the J end by 7 bases, with 9 bases between. This CDR3 has 12 amino acids. Germline V CDR1 and CDR2: SGHDT, YYEEEE. Complete variable domain (other parts from reference TRBV5-6 and TRBJ1-2): DAGVTQSPTHLIKTRGQQVTLRCSPKSGHDTVSWYQQALGQGPQFIFQYYEEEERQRGNFPDRFSGHQFPNYSSELNVNALLLGDSALYLCASSFGRAGYTFGSGTRLTVV.

The chain is built from TRBV18 and TRBJ1-2; D gene ambiguous. Germline V gene sequence: CDR1 KGHSH, CDR2 LQKENI. V was cut by 5 bases and J by 0 bases, with 16 bases left in between. The CDR3 sequence is 16 residues long. The CDR3 sequence: CASSEGSRVPNYGYTF. The CDR3 coding sequence is TGTGCCAGCTCAGAGGGAAGTAGAGTTCCTAACTATGGCTACACCTTC. Filled out from reference TRBV18 and TRBJ1-2, the complete variable domain reads NAGVMQNPRHLVRRRGQEARLRCSPMKGHSHVYWYRQLPEEGLKFMVYLQKENIIDESGMPKERFSAEFPKEGPSILRIQQVVRGDSAAYFCASSEGSRVPNYGYTFGSGTRLTVV.

This sequence joins TRBV5-1 and TRBJ1-4; TRBD1 is a possible D gene (5 bases). Germline V lookup: CDR1 SGHRS, CDR2 YFSETQ. The CDR3 covers 13 residues. The V end lost 4 bases, the J end lost 4 bases, and 8 bases lay between the germline ends. The DNA of the CDR3 is TGCGCCAGCAGCAGGGACCTTAATGAAAAACTGTTTTTT. It translates to CASSRDLNEKLFF.

V and J are TRBV7-9 and TRBJ2-5; D is uncertain. V was clipped by 3 bases and J by 1 base, with 6 bases between them. The CDR3 covers 13 residues. The germline V gene encodes CDR1 SEHNR and CDR2 FQNEAQ (reference sequence). This CDR3 reads CASSFHSQETQYF. The DNA for the CDR3 is TGTGCCAGCAGCTTTCACAGCCAAGAGACCCAGTACTTC.

The chain links TRBV6-1 to TRBJ1-1; D is undetermined. Germline V gives CDR1 MNHNS, CDR2 SASEGT. V was pared by 2 bases and J by 5 bases, with 12 bases between. The CDR3 is 14 amino acids. DNA of the CDR3: TGTGCCAGCAGTGAAAGAGCTCCGGGAACTGAAGCTTTCTTT. Its protein product is CASSERAPGTEAFF.

The chain couples TRBV15 to TRBJ1-2; D unclear. Germline V gives CDR1 LNHNV, CDR2 YYDKDF (reference sequence). V was cut by 5 bases and J by 12 bases, with 25 bases left in between. This CDR3 has 15 residues. CDR3 sequence (DNA): TGTGCCACCAGCCCCCCCCCACATTTAGAACCTACTAACACCTTC. It yields the protein CATSPPPHLEPTNTF.

The V call is TRBV5-1, the J call TRBJ1-1, with D tentatively TRBD1 (5 bases). The CDR3 extends over 13 amino acids. V was cut by 6 bases and J by 3 bases, with 12 bases left in between. Germline loops: CDR1 SGHRS, CDR2 YFSETQ. DNA of the CDR3: TGCGCCAGCAACTCCCAGGGTTACACTGAAGCTTTCTTT. Encoded protein: CASNSQGYTEAFF.

The chain combines TRBV5-8 with TRBJ1-2; D is undetermined. The CDR3 runs 15 residues. V lost 4 bases to trimming and J lost 2 bases, with 15 bases between them. The germline gives CDR1 SGHTS, CDR2 YDEGEE. The CDR3: CASSPRILGNYGYTF. The CDR3 coding sequence is TGTGCCAGCAGCCCCCGTATACTTGGAAACTATGGCTACACCTTC.

The chain employs TRBV5-4 and TRBJ2-3; D is uncertain. The CDR3 is 14 residues long. Germline CDR1 SGHNT, CDR2 YYREEE (reference sequence). V lost 3 bases and J 1 base, leaving 9 bases between the germline ends. CDR3 sequence reads: CASSSRAGTDTQYF. For the CDR3, the DNA is TGTGCCAGCAGCTCTCGCGCAGGCACAGATACGCAGTATTTT.

The chain links TRBV18 to TRBJ1-1; perhaps TRBD1 as D (6 bases). The CDR3 consists of 14 residues. Germline assignment: CDR1 KGHSH and CDR2 LQKENI. Trimming removed 6 bases from V and 0 bases from J, with 11 bases in between. The CDR3 nucleotides are TGTGCCAGCTCCTTCGGACAGTTGAACACTGAAGCTTTCTTT. The encoded protein is CASSFGQLNTEAFF.

This chain connects TRBV5-1 to TRBJ2-2; 11 bases map to TRBD2. V trimming: 4 bases; J trimming: 1 base; junction bases outside the gene matches: 3. The CDR3 runs to 16 residues. Germline loops: CDR1 SGHRS, CDR2 YFSETQ. The CDR3 coding sequence is TGCGCCAGCAGCCCCCTAGCGGGGGGGAACACCGGGGAGCTGTTTTTT. Protein sequence: CASSPLAGGNTGELFF.

The CDR3 loop is CASSLTGTSGGLSQETQYF. CDR3 DNA: TGTGCCAGCAGCTTAACCGGGACTAGCGGGGGCCTCTCCCAAGAGACCCAGTACTTC. The gene calls are TRBV7-2 and TRBJ2-5, with 14 bases lining up with TRBD2. V dropped 2 bases and J dropped 1; count of bases not matched to a gene: 9. The germline V gene has CDR1 SGHTA and CDR2 FQGNSA. This CDR3 has 19 amino acids.

This clone was observed a few times. The CDR3 bases are TGTGCCAGCAGTGAAGAGGGTAGCTCCTACAATGAGCAGTTCTTC. It encodes CASSEEGSSYNEQFF. The chain has TRBV6-4 and TRBJ2-1; TRBD2 is a possible D gene (5 bases). Between the trimmed V and J ends, which lost 3 bases and 0 bases, there was a span of 9 bases. Per the germline V gene, CDR1 is MRHNA and CDR2 is SNTAGT. The CDR3 spans 15 residues.

The V gene is TRBV28, the J gene TRBJ1-1; D is uncertain. CDR3 length equals 13 residues. Germline V gives CDR1 MDHEN, CDR2 SYDVKM. Deletions cut 2 bases from V and 1 base from J, with 5 bases between. The chain's CDR3 is CASSLLGNTEAFF. As DNA, the CDR3 is TGTGCCAGCAGTTTACTCGGGAACACTGAAGCTTTCTTT.

This rearrangement joins TRBV5-1 to TRBJ1-1, with 7 bases fitting TRBD1. The V and J ends lost 1 base and 11 bases, in that order; junction bases with no gene match: 11. The CDR3 consists of 14 residues. Looked up from germline, CDR1 is SGHRS and CDR2 is YFSETQ. CDR3 amino acids: CASSLNVQGSEAFF. The CDR3 DNA follows: TGCGCCAGCAGCTTGAATGTACAGGGGTCGGAGGCTTTCTTT.

This sequence joins TRBV27 and TRBJ1-5, with 7 bases matching TRBD1. Germline CDR1 MNHEY, CDR2 SMNVEV (reference sequence). The CDR3 spans 14 residues. With V trimmed by 5 bases and J by 5 bases, 6 bases remained unmatched. The chain's CDR3 is CASSHRGSDQPQHF. The CDR3 coding sequence is TGTGCCAGCAGTCACAGGGGTTCTGATCAGCCCCAGCATTTT.

V usage is TRBV9 and J usage is TRBJ1-6; D might be TRBD1 (5 bases). V was cut by 7 bases and J by 10 bases, with 18 bases left in between. Germline CDR1 and CDR2: SGDLS and YYNGEE. The CDR3 covers 14 residues. DNA for the CDR3: TGTGCCAGCGCCCGGGGGGGTTTCCTCTCACCCCTCCACTTT. Encoded protein: CASARGGFLSPLHF.

Only one count was recorded for this clone. The CDR3 does not end in the conserved phenylalanine or tryptophan, so this is likely a read error. The gene calls are TRBV5-5 and TRBJ2-3; 9 bases fit TRBD1. The CDR3 sequence is 15 residues long. Germline-derived CDR1 and CDR2 are SGHKS and YYEKEE (reference sequence). This CDR3 reads CSSSSGQGFADTQYL. The CDR3 coding sequence is TGTTCCAGCAGCTCGGGACAGGGATTCGCAGATACGCAGTATCTT.

This clone was counted a few times. The rearrangement joins TRBV4-3 to TRBJ1-2; 8 bases match TRBD1. Germline CDR1 and CDR2: LGHNA and YSLEER. Losses at the gene ends were 3 bases for V and 4 bases for J; bases not matched to a gene: 1. The length of the CDR3 is 13 residues. CDR3 nucleotides: TGCGCCAGCAGCCACGGGACAGGCTATGGCTACACCTTC. Translating gives CASSHGTGYGYTF.

The genes are TRBV6-6 and TRBJ1-1, with TRBD1 matching over 7 bases. This CDR3 is 15 amino acids long. Germline V lookup: CDR1 MNHNY, CDR2 SVGAGI (reference sequence). Trimming took 4 bases from V and 4 from J; bases not matched to a gene: 9. CDR3 sequence (DNA): TGTGCCAGCAGTTCTACGACAGGGAGGTCCACTGAAGCTTTCTTT. Protein sequence: CASSSTTGRSTEAFF.

The chain employs TRBV30 and TRBJ1-5; D is ambiguous. Germline V gene lookup returns CDR1 GTSNPN and CDR2 SVGIG (reference sequence). Trimming removed 0 bases at V and 0 bases at J, with 3 bases between. This CDR3 contains 13 residues. CDR3 loop: CAWSVLSNQPQHF. The CDR3 DNA reads TGTGCCTGGAGTGTACTTAGCAATCAGCCCCAGCATTTT. Full variable domain (rest looked up from reference TRBV30 and TRBJ1-5): SQTIHQWPATLVQPVGSPLSLECTVEGTSNPNLYWYRQAAGRGLQLLFYSVGIGQISSEVPQNLSASRPQDRQFILSSKKLLLSDSGFYLCAWSVLSNQPQHFGDGTRLSIL.

This sequence joins TRBV6-6 and TRBJ1-2; no firm D call. This CDR3 comprises 16 residues. CDR1 and CDR2 (germline): MNHNY, SVGAGI (reference sequence). Between the trimmed V and J ends, which lost 5 bases and 2 bases, there was a span of 18 bases. The CDR3 sequence: CASSRLPGTPNYGYTF. CDR3 coding DNA: TGTGCCAGCAGTCGCCTCCCAGGCACGCCAAACTATGGCTACACCTTC.

This rearrangement joins TRBV28 to TRBJ1-5; D possibly corresponds to TRBD1 (5 bases). This CDR3 region has 15 residues. Germline assignment: CDR1 MDHEN and CDR2 SYDVKM. V lost 6 bases and J lost 6, with 18 bases in between. CDR3 nucleotides: TGTGCCAGCAGGAGGGGTGATGGCAGGGCTCAGCCCCAGCATTTT. As protein: CASRRGDGRAQPQHF.

This sequence joins TRBV6-5 and TRBJ1-2; a possible D gene is TRBD1 (6 bases). The V gene lost 7 bases and the J gene lost 6 bases, with 21 bases spanning the gap. The CDR3 runs 15 residues. The V gene's germline CDR1 is MNHEY and CDR2 SVGAGI. CDR3 sequence: CASTPVGGAVDGYTF. The CDR3 DNA follows: TGTGCCAGCACCCCCGTGGGGGGCGCGGTGGATGGCTACACCTTC.

In this sample, this clone turned up once. The V call is TRBV7-9, the J call TRBJ1-5; D gene uncertain. CDR3 length: 13 amino acids. V lost 5 bases, J lost 6 bases, and 11 bases lay in between. CDR1 and CDR2 from the germline V gene are SEHNR and FQNEAQ (reference sequence). The CDR3 spells CASSNGVLQPQHF. The CDR3 nucleotides read TGTGCCAGCAGCAACGGGGTACTTCAGCCCCAGCATTTT.

The chain has TRBV25-1 and TRBJ2-2; 7 bases are shared with TRBD1. The CDR3 consists of 13 residues. CDR1 and CDR2 (germline): MGHDK, SYGVNS. After removal of 8 bases from V and 6 bases from J, the junction contained 6 bases not matched to a gene. The CDR3 DNA sequence: TGTGCCAGCGAAATTACAGGGGCCGGGGAGCTGTTTTTT. Translated, it gives CASEITGAGELFF.